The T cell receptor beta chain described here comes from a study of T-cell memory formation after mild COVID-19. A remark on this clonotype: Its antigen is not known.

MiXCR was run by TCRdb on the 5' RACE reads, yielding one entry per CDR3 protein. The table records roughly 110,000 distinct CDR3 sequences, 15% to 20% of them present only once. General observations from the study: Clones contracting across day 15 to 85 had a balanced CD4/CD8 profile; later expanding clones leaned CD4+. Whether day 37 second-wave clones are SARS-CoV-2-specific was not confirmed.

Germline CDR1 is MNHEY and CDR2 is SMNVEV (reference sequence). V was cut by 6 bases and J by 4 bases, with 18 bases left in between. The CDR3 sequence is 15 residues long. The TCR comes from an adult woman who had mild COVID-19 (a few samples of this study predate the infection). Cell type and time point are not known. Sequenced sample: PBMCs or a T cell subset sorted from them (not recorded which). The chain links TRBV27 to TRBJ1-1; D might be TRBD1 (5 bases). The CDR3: CASRETVQGPTEAFF. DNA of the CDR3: TGTGCCAGCAGAGAAACGGTCCAGGGACCCACTGAAGCTTTCTTT.